What follows describes a single T cell receptor (beta chain). Antigen specificity is unknown. This specimen comes from a study of molecular identifiers for immune sequencing clone quantification. Study-level findings and limits: Clones carrying above 20 RNA copies accounted for over 98% of effector molecules, under 1% in naive cells. Highly expanded clone sizes could be underestimated by identical TCR molecules that share a barcode.

When naive CD8 T cells were sorted, they were gated as CD8+CD4-CCR7+CD45RA+. The germline V gene encodes CDR1 MDHEN and CDR2 SYDVKM. The CDR3 is 20 amino acids. V dropped 2 bases and J dropped 2; count of bases not matched to a gene: 17. Preparation methods for the bulk TCR libraries were those previously described, with listed TCR primers. One entry per CDR3 protein results from TCRdb running MiXCR on the PCR reads. The sample carries over 550,000 distinct CDR3 sequences, roughly 27% recorded once. The sequenced material came from naive CD8+ T cells from blood, with Jurkat cell RNA spiked in. This sample's subset: FACS-sorted CD8+CD4-CCR7+CD45RA+ naive T cells. The clonotype was recovered from a human donor in good health. Some libraries in this study had Jurkat cell RNA spiked in. The chain employs TRBV28 and TRBJ2-7; TRBD1 matches 11 bases. The DNA for the CDR3 is TGTGCCAGCAGTTTAGTGACCGGGACAGGGGGAACGTCCCCTCCCTACGAGCAGTACTTC. Translated: CASSLVTGTGGTSPPYEQYF.